Each of the 23 T cell receptor beta chains below was sequenced from the same sample in a study of identifying expanded T cells in peripheral blood. Only in-frame clones appear in the TCRdb table, and some are missing; sequencing was by immunoSEQ multiplex PCR. The sample carries tens of thousands of clones, 89% recorded once. Sample: blood. These receptors originate from a person aged 18-70 years in good health.

This clone was counted a single time. J is TRBJ2-1 and V is TRBV7-2; D is tentatively TRBD1 or TRBD2 (5 bases each). The CDR3 contains 17 residues. The V end lost 0 bases, the J end lost 2 bases, and 14 bases lay between the germline ends. Germline-derived CDR1 and CDR2 are SGHTA and FQGNSA. DNA of the CDR3: TGTGCCAGCAGCTTAGCCTTAGAGGGGTTCGCCTACAATGAGCAGTTCTTC. Its protein is CASSLALEGFAYNEQFF.

J is TRBJ1-2 and V is TRBV11-2; D uncertain. From germline, CDR1 is SGHAT and CDR2 FQNNGV. The CDR3 length is 14 residues. V lost 1 base and J lost 2, with 8 bases in between. In DNA, the CDR3 is TGTGCCAGCAGCTTAGGGGTAGGGAACTATGGCTACACCTTC. Protein sequence: CASSLGVGNYGYTF.

This chain links TRBV20-1 with TRBJ1-2; D gene unclear. The CDR3 is made up of 11 amino acids. Per the germline V gene, CDR1 is DFQATT and CDR2 is SNEGSKA (reference sequence). The ends were cut back, 4 bases at V and 4 bases at J, with 7 bases in the middle. Here the CDR3 DNA reads TGCAGTGCTATAGAACTCTATGGCTACACCTTC. It translates to CSAIELYGYTF.

The chain joins TRBV7-3 to TRBJ2-7, with D maybe TRBD1 (5 bases). Looked up from germline, CDR1 is SGHTA and CDR2 is FQGTGA. This CDR3 is 13 amino acids long. The V end was cut by 1 base, the J end by 6 bases, with 10 bases between. The chain's CDR3 is CASSLIGVGEQYF. The CDR3 DNA reads as TGTGCCAGCAGCTTAATAGGGGTGGGCGAGCAGTACTTC.

The V call is TRBV15, the J call TRBJ2-5; D possibly matches TRBD1 or TRBD2 (6 bases each). The CDR3 length is 17 residues. V shed 3 bases and J shed 5 bases, with 22 bases lying between them. Germline-derived CDR1 and CDR2 are LNHNV and YYDKDF (reference sequence). CDR3 loop: CATSSWGPSGGQETQYF. The DNA for the CDR3 is TGTGCCACCAGCAGCTGGGGACCATCCGGGGGCCAGGAGACCCAGTACTTC.

The chain carries TRBV7-2 and TRBJ2-7, with a weak D call TRBD2 (5 bases). Looked up from germline, CDR1 is SGHTA and CDR2 is FQGNSA. The CDR3 totals 13 residues. Trimming removed 5 bases from V and 2 bases from J, with 10 bases in between. CDR3 DNA sequence: TGTGCCAGCAGCGACCGGGGTCCCTACGAGCAGTACTTC. Translated: CASSDRGPYEQYF. The whole variable domain, filled in from reference TRBV7-2 and TRBJ2-7, reads GAGVSQSPSNKVTEKGKDVELRCDPISGHTALYWYRQSLGQGLEFLIYFQGNSAPDKSGLPSDRFSAERTGGSVSTLTIQRTQQEDSAVYLCASSDRGPYEQYFGPGTRLTVT.

The chain is built from TRBV10-3 and TRBJ2-1; TRBD2 matches 7 bases. The CDR3 extends over 14 amino acids. The germline V gene encodes CDR1 ENHRY and CDR2 SYGVKD. Germline trimming cut 4 bases from V and 6 bases from J; bases unmatched to any gene: 6. CDR3 loop: CAISGTRTSNEQFF. The CDR3 DNA reads TGTGCCATCAGTGGGACTAGAACAAGCAATGAGCAGTTCTTC.

This chain uses TRBV6-5 with TRBJ2-2, with D possibly being TRBD2 (7 bases). Germline CDR1 is MNHEY and CDR2 is SVGAGI. V lost 5 bases, J lost 5 bases, and 9 bases lay in between. This CDR3 spans 13 amino acids. CDR3 in DNA: TGTGCCAGCAGTCGGGGGGCGACCGGGGAGCTGTTTTTT. Amino acid sequence: CASSRGATGELFF.

V and J are TRBV28 and TRBJ2-7, with 8 bases identical to TRBD2. Trimming took 11 bases from V and 3 from J; bases not matched to a gene: 12. CDR1 is MDHEN and CDR2 is SYDVKM in the germline V gene. The CDR3 length is 14 residues. The CDR3 here is CALGKREKVYEQYF. The CDR3 DNA is TGTGCCCTTGGGAAGCGGGAGAAGGTCTACGAGCAGTACTTC.

This chain connects TRBV10-2 to TRBJ2-2, with TRBD2 identical over 13 bases. Germline CDR1 reads WSHSY; CDR2 reads SAAADI. Trimming removed 5 bases from V and 5 bases from J; junction bases left unmatched: 5. The CDR3 length is 16 residues. The CDR3, as DNA: TGCGCCAGCAGTTTTACGACTAGCGGGGGGACCGGGGAGCTGTTTTTT. Translation: CASSFTTSGGTGELFF.

This chain joins TRBV5-5 and TRBJ1-4; a weak D match, TRBD1 (5 bases). The CDR3 has 16 residues. Germline-derived CDR1 and CDR2 are SGHKS and YYEKEE (reference sequence). The V end lost 4 bases, the J end lost 6 bases, and 19 bases lay between the germline ends. The CDR3 sequence: CASSPAGLGGDEKLFF. In DNA, the CDR3 is TGTGCCAGCAGCCCGGCCGGATTGGGGGGAGATGAAAAACTGTTTTTT.

This chain links TRBV15 with TRBJ1-1, with D hard to call. CDR3 length equals 14 residues. V was pared by 0 bases and J by 7 bases, with 12 bases between. In germline, CDR1 is LNHNV, CDR2 YYDKDF (reference sequence). The CDR3 region is CATSRDPLRDEAFF. CDR3 sequence (DNA): TGTGCCACCAGCAGAGACCCTTTACGGGATGAAGCTTTCTTT.

The chain employs TRBV6-5 and TRBJ2-7; TRBD2 agrees at 13 bases. The germline gives CDR1 MNHEY, CDR2 SVGAGI. This CDR3 region has 15 residues. V was pared by 6 bases and J by 0 bases, with 2 bases of the junction left unmatched. The CDR3 DNA reads as TGTGCCAGCAGCAGGACTAGCGGGGGCTCCTACGAGCAGTACTTC. It specifies CASSRTSGGSYEQYF.

The V gene is TRBV5-3, the J gene TRBJ2-5, with D unresolved. TRBV5-3 is placed among ORFs of uncertain function. The CDR3 has 11 amino acids. CDR3 sequence reads: CAKRVGETQYF. CDR3 in DNA: TGTGCGAAAAGGGTTGGGGAGACCCAGTACTTC.

The rearrangement links TRBV6-6 to TRBJ2-2; D unclear. Trimming took off 6 bases at V and 5 bases at J, with 16 bases between the two ends. CDR1 is MNHNY, CDR2 SVGAGI, per germline (reference sequence). This CDR3 region has 15 residues. The DNA for the CDR3 is TGTGCCAGCAGCCGGCTCCCATCGGAAACCGGGGAGCTGTTTTTT. Translated: CASSRLPSETGELFF.

V gene TRBV28 combines with J gene TRBJ1-2; 8 bases line up with TRBD1. V lost 3 bases, J lost 8 bases, and 8 bases stayed unmatched. CDR1 MDHEN and CDR2 SYDVKM come from the germline V gene. The CDR3 has 14 amino acids. CDR3 DNA sequence: TGTGCCAGCAGTTTGCGAAAGACAGGGGTGGGCTACACCTTC. Its translation is CASSLRKTGVGYTF.

This clone showed up just once. V gene TRBV2 combines with J gene TRBJ2-1, with D unresolved. Trimming removed 6 bases from V and 5 bases from J, with 11 bases in between. Germline-derived CDR1 and CDR2 are SNHLY and FYNNEI. CDR3 length equals 13 residues. CDR3 residues: CASRDGPDNEQFF. DNA for the CDR3: TGTGCCAGCAGGGATGGACCGGACAATGAGCAGTTCTTC.

J is TRBJ2-2 and V is TRBV5-4; D possibly corresponds to TRBD1 (7 bases). In germline, CDR1 is SGHNT, CDR2 YYREEE (reference sequence). The CDR3 runs to 14 residues. The ends were cut back, 5 bases at V and 7 bases at J, with 15 bases in the middle. DNA for the CDR3: TGTGCCAGCAGAGTTGGAGGGGGCAACGGGGAGCTGTTTTTT. This sequence encodes CASRVGGGNGELFF.

The CDR3 nucleotides read TGTGCCACCAGCAGTTCAACTAGCGGGAGCGCCGAGCAGTACTTC. Its protein product is CATSSSTSGSAEQYF. J is TRBJ2-7 and V is TRBV15; 11 nucleotides align to TRBD2. V gave up 3 bases and J gave up 6 bases; unmatched junction bases: 7. Germline V gene lookup returns CDR1 LNHNV and CDR2 YYDKDF (reference sequence). The CDR3 covers 15 residues. Complete variable domain (other parts from reference TRBV15 and TRBJ2-7): DAMVIQNPRYQVTQFGKPVTLSCSQTLNHNVMYWYQQKSSQAPKLLFHYYDKDFNNEADTPDNFQSRRPNTSFCFLDIRSPGLGDTAMYLCATSSSTSGSAEQYFGPGTRLTVT.

Concerning this clone: Other DNA sequences in the same sample also yield this CDR3. The chain joins TRBV5-1 to TRBJ2-2, with D possibly TRBD1 on 6 matching bases. V was clipped by 0 bases and J by 5 bases, with 8 bases between them. Germline V lookup: CDR1 SGHRS, CDR2 YFSETQ. The CDR3 runs 14 residues. Here the CDR3 DNA reads TGCGCCAGCAGCTTGGAAGGGGGAACCGGGGAGCTGTTTTTT. Protein product: CASSLEGGTGELFF.

The chain couples TRBV5-6 to TRBJ1-2; 7 bases line up with TRBD1. The germline CDR1 and CDR2 sequences are SGHDT and YYEEEE. This CDR3 region has 14 residues. V lost 0 bases to trimming and J lost 3 bases; unmatched junction nucleotides: 2. CDR3 in amino acids: CASSLGGTDYGYTF. The CDR3 nucleotides are TGTGCCAGCAGCTTGGGCGGGACAGACTATGGCTACACCTTC.

This sequence joins TRBV4-3 and TRBJ2-1, with no clear D. The CDR3 consists of 14 residues. Trimming took 0 bases from V and 7 from J, leaving 10 bases between them. CDR1 LGHNA and CDR2 YSLEER come from the germline V gene. The CDR3 protein is CASSQDWVGNEQFF. CDR3 in DNA: TGCGCCAGCAGCCAAGATTGGGTGGGTAATGAGCAGTTCTTC.

This chain links TRBV28 with TRBJ1-1; D is perhaps TRBD1 (6 bases). Germline CDR1 is MDHEN and CDR2 is SYDVKM. CDR3 size: 15 residues. Trimming cost V 4 bases and J 1 base, with 13 bases left between them. CDR3 region: CASSWVGGANTEAFF. CDR3 in DNA: TGTGCCAGCAGTTGGGTCGGGGGGGCGAACACTGAAGCTTTCTTT.